This TCR beta chain came from a study of CD8+CD57+ T cells in acquired aplastic anemia. Whole-study context: Around 3.2 ug was the average amount of DNA from sorted CD4+ and CD8+ cells.

To note about this clonotype: Antigen unknown.

Trimming took off 5 bases at V and 4 bases at J, with 25 bases between the two ends. Looked up from germline, CDR1 is SGHNT and CDR2 is YYREEE (reference sequence). The CDR3 spans 17 residues. Findings and limits, study-wide: The CD8+ Simpson's diversity of patients and controls was not significantly different. Patients shared some 30 CD8+ CDR3 sequences with controls.

Profiles of TCR beta VDJ and CDR3 were generated from a genomic DNA template. TCRdb ran MiXCR on the reads and lists one entry per CDR3 protein. The data contain approximately 270,000 distinct CDR3 sequences, 50% to 70% of them seen just once; the ten biggest clones take up less than 9.5%. Sequenced: sorted CD4+, CD8+, or CD8+CD57+ T cells (not recorded which) from PBMCs. This clonotype originated in a human donor with severe aplastic anemia or a healthy control (not recorded which). This chain joins TRBV5-4 and TRBJ2-7; possible D gene TRBD1, 5 bases. The CDR3 here is CASRPERGVGAAYEQYF. CDR3 in DNA: TGTGCCAGCAGGCCGGAGAGAGGCGTAGGGGCGGCATACGAGCAGTACTTC.